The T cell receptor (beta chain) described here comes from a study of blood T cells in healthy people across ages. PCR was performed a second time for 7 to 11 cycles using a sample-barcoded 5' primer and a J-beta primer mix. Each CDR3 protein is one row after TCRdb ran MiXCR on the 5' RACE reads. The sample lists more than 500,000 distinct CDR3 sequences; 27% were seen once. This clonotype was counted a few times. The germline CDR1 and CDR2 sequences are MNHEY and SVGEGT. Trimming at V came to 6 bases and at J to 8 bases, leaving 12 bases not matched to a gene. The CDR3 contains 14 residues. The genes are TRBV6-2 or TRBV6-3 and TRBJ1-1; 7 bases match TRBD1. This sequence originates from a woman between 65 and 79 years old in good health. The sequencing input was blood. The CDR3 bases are TGTGCCAGCAGCGACGCCGAGGGGGCAGGCGAAGCTTTCTTT. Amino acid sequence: CASSDAEGAGEAFF.